The T cell receptor beta chain described here comes from a study of cytomegalovirus exposure and HLA in healthy donors. The study, taken as a whole, reports: Apparent HLA restriction characterized most CMV-associated TCR beta chains in a later analysis.

With 60 Vbeta and 13 Jbeta primers, the PCR was carried out. Here immunoSEQ multiplex PCR was the method, and the copy in TCRdb shows in-frame clones only, minus some. The sample records 140,000 to 150,000 clones, approximately 68% being singletons. With regard to this clone: No antigen is known for it.

Germline V gives CDR1 MNHNS, CDR2 SASEGT. CDR3 length: 15 residues. V was clipped by 6 bases and J by 0 bases, with 12 bases between them. The clonotype was recovered from a man in his forties in good health and CMV-seronegative. The sequencing sample was made of PBMCs. V and J are TRBV6-1 and TRBJ2-1, with a possible D match to TRBD1 (5 bases). CDR3 sequence (DNA): TGTGCCAGCAGCATTAGCAGGGTCTCCTACAATGAGCAGTTCTTC. Translating it yields CASSISRVSYNEQFF.